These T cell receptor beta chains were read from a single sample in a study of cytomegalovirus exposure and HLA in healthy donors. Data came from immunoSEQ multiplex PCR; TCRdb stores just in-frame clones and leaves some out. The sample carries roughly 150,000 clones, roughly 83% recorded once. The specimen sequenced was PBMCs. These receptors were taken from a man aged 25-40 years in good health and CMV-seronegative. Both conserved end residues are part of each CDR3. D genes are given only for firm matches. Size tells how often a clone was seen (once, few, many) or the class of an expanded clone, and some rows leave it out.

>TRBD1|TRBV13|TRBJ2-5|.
CASSSGTGSRETQYF
TGTGCCAGCAGCTCCGGGACAGGGAGTAGAGAGACCCAGTACTTC
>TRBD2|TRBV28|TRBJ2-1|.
CASSLFPSGSYNEQFF
TGTGCCAGCAGTTTATTCCCTAGCGGCTCCTACAATGAGCAGTTCTTC
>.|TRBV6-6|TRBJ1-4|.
CASSYGQINEKLFF
TGTGCCAGCAGTTATGGACAGATTAATGAAAAACTGTTTTTT
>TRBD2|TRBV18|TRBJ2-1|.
CASSPGLAGDNEQFF
TGTGCCAGCTCACCGGGACTAGCGGGGGACAATGAGCAGTTCTTC
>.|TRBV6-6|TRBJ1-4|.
CATTGLLEKLFF
TGTGCTACGACAGGACTGCTTGAAAAACTGTTTTTT
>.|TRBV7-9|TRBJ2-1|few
CSSSFPGGPDYNEQFF
TGTTCCAGCAGCTTTCCCGGCGGCCCCGACTACAATGAGCAGTTCTTC
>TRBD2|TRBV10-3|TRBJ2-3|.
CAISILAGTDTQYF
TGTGCCATCAGTATACTAGCGGGTACAGATACGCAGTATTTT
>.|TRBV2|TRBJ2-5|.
CASSEAGQETQYF
TGTGCCAGCAGTGAGGCGGGGCAAGAGACCCAGTACTTC
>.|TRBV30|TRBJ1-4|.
CACGATNEKLFF
TGTGCCTGCGGTGCAACTAATGAAAAACTGTTTTTT
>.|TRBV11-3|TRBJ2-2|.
CASSFALLAANTGELFF
TGTGCCAGCAGCTTTGCACTCCTAGCTGCGAACACCGGGGAGCTGTTTTTT
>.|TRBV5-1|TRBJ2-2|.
CASSLASSGVGDMGELFF
TGCGCCAGCAGCTTGGCCTCCTCGGGAGTCGGAGACATGGGGGAGCTGTTTTTT
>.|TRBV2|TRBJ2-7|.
CASSDTYEQYF
TGTGCCAGCAGTGATACCTACGAGCAGTACTTC
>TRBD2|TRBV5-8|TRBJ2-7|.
CASSYYPGGGSYEQYF
TGTGCCAGCAGCTACTACCCGGGGGGGGGATCCTACGAGCAGTACTTC
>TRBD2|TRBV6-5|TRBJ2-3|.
CASSSPAGPEDTQYF
TGTGCCAGCAGTTCTCCAGCGGGGCCAGAAGATACGCAGTATTTT
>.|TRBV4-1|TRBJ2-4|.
CASSHPRGSKNIQYF
TGCGCCAGCAGCCACCCTCGAGGATCCAAAAACATTCAGTACTTC
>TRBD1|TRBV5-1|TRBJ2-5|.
CASSLTGGGETQYF
TGCGCCAGCAGCTTGACAGGGGGTGGGGAGACCCAGTACTTC
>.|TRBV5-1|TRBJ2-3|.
CASSLRGTATDTQYF
TGCGCCAGCAGCTTGCGCGGGACGGCCACAGATACGCAGTATTTT
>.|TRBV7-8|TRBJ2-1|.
CASSLELNEQFF
TGTGCCAGCAGCTTAGAACTCAATGAGCAGTTCTTC
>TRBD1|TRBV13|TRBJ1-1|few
CASSPGTGNTEAFF
TGTGCCAGCAGCCCAGGGACAGGGAACACTGAAGCTTTCTTT
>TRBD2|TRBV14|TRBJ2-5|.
CASSQDIAGGYKRTQYF
TGTGCCAGCAGCCAAGACATAGCGGGGGGATACAAGAGGACCCAGTACTTC
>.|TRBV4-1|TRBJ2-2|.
CASSQDSDSANTGELFF
TGCGCCAGCAGCCAAGATTCGGACAGCGCGAACACCGGGGAGCTGTTTTTT
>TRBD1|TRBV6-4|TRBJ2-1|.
CASSGETGDEQFF
TGTGCCAGCAGTGGGGAGACAGGGGACGAGCAGTTCTTC
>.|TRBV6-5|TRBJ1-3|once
CASSTTGNSGNTIYF
TGTGCCAGCAGTACGACAGGCAACTCTGGAAACACCATATATTTT
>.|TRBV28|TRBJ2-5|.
CASSLPTMDSSEYF
TGTGCCAGCAGTTTGCCGACCATGGACAGTTCCGAGTACTTC
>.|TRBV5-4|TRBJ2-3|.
CASSLGGQGTTDTQYF
TGTGCCAGCAGCTTGGGTGGGCAGGGGACCACAGATACGCAGTATTTT
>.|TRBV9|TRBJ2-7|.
CASSGLRTPVSYEQYF
TGTGCCAGCAGCGGGTTAAGGACTCCCGTTTCCTACGAGCAGTACTTC
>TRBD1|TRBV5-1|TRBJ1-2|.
CASSPSNAGGLGYTF
TGCGCCAGCAGCCCTTCTAACGCAGGGGGTCTAGGCTACACCTTC
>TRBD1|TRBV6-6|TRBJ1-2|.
CASSYQTGNGYTF
TGTGCCAGCAGTTACCAGACAGGGAATGGCTACACCTTC
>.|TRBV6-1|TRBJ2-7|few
CASSESSKYAQYF
TGTGCCAGCAGTGAATCATCTAAGTACGCGCAGTACTTC
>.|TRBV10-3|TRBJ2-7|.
CAISSRASYEQYF
TGTGCCATCTCCTCACGAGCCTCCTACGAGCAGTACTTC
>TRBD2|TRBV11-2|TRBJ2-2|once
CASRGTSGYTGELFF
TGTGCCAGCAGGGGGACTAGCGGTTACACCGGGGAGCTGTTTTTT
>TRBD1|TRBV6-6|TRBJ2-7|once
CASSRGQGEAEQYF
TGTGCCAGCAGCAGGGGACAGGGGGAGGCCGAGCAGTACTTC
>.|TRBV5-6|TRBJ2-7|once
CASSLDGQGYYEQYF
TGTGCCAGCAGCCTAGATGGGCAGGGTTATTACGAGCAGTACTTC
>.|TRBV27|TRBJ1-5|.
CASSSAVLLEGNQPQHF
TGTGCCAGCAGTTCCGCCGTCCTTCTGGAGGGCAATCAGCCCCAGCATTTT
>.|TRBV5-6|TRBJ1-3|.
CASSLSRGTRNFGNTIYF
TGTGCCAGCAGCTTAAGTAGAGGGACACGAAATTTTGGAAACACCATATATTTT
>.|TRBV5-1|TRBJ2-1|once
CASSNTLQGGANGNEQFF
TGCGCCAGCAGTAACACCCTACAAGGGGGGGCAAATGGAAATGAGCAGTTCTTC
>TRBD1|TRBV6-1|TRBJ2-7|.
CASRPGQVGEQYF
TGTGCCAGCAGACCTGGACAGGTGGGCGAGCAGTACTTC
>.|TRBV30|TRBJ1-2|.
CAWDRYSILCYTF
TGTGCCTGGGACAGGTATTCCATCCTATGCTACACCTTC
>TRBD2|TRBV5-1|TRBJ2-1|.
CASTPLAGVSEQLF
TGCGCCAGCACCCCACTAGCGGGAGTATCTGAGCAGCTCTTC
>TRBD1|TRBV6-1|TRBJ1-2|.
CTSSETGGFGYTF
TGTACCAGCAGTGAAACAGGGGGCTTTGGCTACACCTTC
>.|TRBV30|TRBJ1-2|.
CAWSEEWGIRYGYTF
TGTGCCTGGAGTGAGGAGTGGGGCATTCGGTATGGCTACACCTTC
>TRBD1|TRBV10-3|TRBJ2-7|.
CAISVSKTGGEEYEQYF
TGTGCCATCAGTGTTTCAAAGACAGGGGGCGAAGAATACGAGCAGTACTTC
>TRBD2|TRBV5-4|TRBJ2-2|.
CASSLGLAGNTGELFF
TGTGCCAGCAGCTTGGGGCTAGCGGGAAACACCGGGGAGCTGTTTTTT
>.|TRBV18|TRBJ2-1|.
CASSPPDPGNEQFF
TGTGCCAGCTCACCACCTGACCCGGGGAATGAGCAGTTCTTC
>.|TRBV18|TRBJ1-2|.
CASSARADSGYGYTF
TGTGCCAGCTCGGCCCGCGCGGACAGCGGCTATGGCTACACCTTC
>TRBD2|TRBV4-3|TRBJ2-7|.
CASSQAILAGGPIEQYF
TGCGCCAGCAGCCAAGCTATACTAGCGGGAGGGCCGATCGAGCAGTACTTC
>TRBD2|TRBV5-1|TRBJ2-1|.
CASSLAMADVTSGGARSSYNEQFF
TGCGCCAGCAGCTTGGCCATGGCAGATGTTACTAGCGGGGGGGCCCGAAGCTCCTACAATGAGCAGTTCTTC
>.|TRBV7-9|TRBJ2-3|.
CASSLGQDSSTDTQYF
TGTGCCAGCAGCTTAGGACAGGACTCTAGCACAGATACGCAGTATTTT